This entry lists 23 T cell receptor beta chains sequenced from one sample in a study of blood T cell repertoires in COVID-19. Sequencing was performed with immunoSEQ multiplex PCR; in TCRdb, only in-frame clones are kept and a portion is missing. Of roughly 170,000 clones listed, roughly nine tenths were seen once; the top ten hold around 25%. The specimen sequenced was peripheral blood. Every receptor here comes from a man aged 60 to 69 with acute or convalescent COVID-19.

The J gene is TRBJ1-6, the V gene TRBV10-3; perhaps TRBD1 as D (6 bases). Germline CDR1 ENHRY, CDR2 SYGVKD. V lost 6 bases to trimming and J lost 7 bases, with 13 bases between them. CDR3 size: 14 residues. The CDR3 DNA sequence: TGTGCCATCAGAAATGACAGGAGGAATTCACCCCTCCACTTT. Encoded protein: CAIRNDRRNSPLHF.

This chain uses TRBV28 with TRBJ2-1; 8 nucleotides match TRBD2. This CDR3 has 16 residues. Looked up from germline, CDR1 is MDHEN and CDR2 is SYDVKM. Germline trimming cut 5 bases from V and 0 bases from J; bases unmatched to any gene: 6. The CDR3 bases are TGTGCCAGCAGTCCCGGGGGGGGGAGCTCCTACAATGAGCAGTTCTTC. Amino acid sequence: CASSPGGGSSYNEQFF.

The chain employs TRBV7-2 and TRBJ1-2; possible D gene TRBD1, 5 bases. V was pared by 1 base and J by 8 bases, with 11 bases between. CDR3 size: 13 residues. Germline V gene data show CDR1 as SGHTA and CDR2 as FQGNSA. The CDR3 loop is CASSLDQGIGYTF. The CDR3 nucleotides read TGTGCCAGCAGCTTAGACCAGGGAATCGGCTACACCTTC.

The V gene is TRBV7-3, the J gene TRBJ2-2, with D perhaps matching TRBD1 (5 bases). The CDR3 is 14 amino acids. The V end lost 0 bases, the J end lost 8 bases, and 10 bases lay between the germline ends. Germline CDR1 SGHTA, CDR2 FQGTGA. CDR3 bases: TGTGCCAGCAGCTTAACTGGGCAGGGAGGGGAGCTGTTTTTT. Translating gives CASSLTGQGGELFF.

This chain joins TRBV7-2 and TRBJ2-1, with D possibly matching TRBD2 (5 bases). Trimming cost V 2 bases and J 9 bases, with 11 bases left between them. Germline assignment: CDR1 SGHTA and CDR2 FQGNSA. The CDR3 is made up of 13 amino acids. The CDR3 sequence: CASSLNFGLEQFF. The CDR3, as DNA: TGTGCCAGCAGCTTAAATTTCGGACTTGAGCAGTTCTTC.

A word on this clone: A junction boundary mismatches the germline segment, possibly from a read error. The chain has TRBV12-5 and TRBJ1-2, with D possibly matching TRBD1 (5 bases). Germline CDR1 is LGHNT and CDR2 is FRNRAP. The CDR3 has 12 amino acids. The DNA for the CDR3 is TGTGCTAGTGGTTTGGTACACGGGGGAATCCGCTTC. It codes for CASGLVHGGIRF.

The rearrangement joins TRBV7-7 to TRBJ2-3, with D possibly TRBD2 on 6 matching bases. V dropped 6 bases and J dropped 6 bases, with 13 bases sitting between them. The CDR3 totals 13 residues. Germline values: CDR1 SSHAT, CDR2 FNYEAQ (reference sequence). DNA of the CDR3: TGTGCCAGCAGTTGGCGGGGCGGTGATACGCAGTATTTT. It codes for CASSWRGGDTQYF.

This clone was seen a single time. V is TRBV5-4 and J is TRBJ2-1, with TRBD2 as a possible D gene (5 bases). Looked up from germline, CDR1 is SGHNT and CDR2 is YYREEE (reference sequence). This CDR3 region has 13 residues. V shed 4 bases and J shed 10 bases, with 15 bases lying between them. The CDR3 here is CASSVPDWREQFF. The CDR3 nucleotides read TGTGCCAGCAGCGTCCCGGACTGGAGGGAGCAGTTCTTC.

The rearrangement joins TRBV5-6 to TRBJ1-2, with a possible D match to TRBD1 (6 bases). The CDR3 is made up of 14 amino acids. Germline V gives CDR1 SGHDT, CDR2 YYEEEE. The V and J ends lost 1 base and 4 bases respectively, with 11 bases between them. CDR3 in amino acids: CASSLTGQPYGYTF. CDR3 nucleotide sequence: TGTGCCAGCAGCTTGACCGGACAGCCCTATGGCTACACCTTC.

CDR3 in amino acids: CATSDPSGRVSDTQYF. CDR3 sequence (DNA): TGTGCCACCAGTGATCCGTCAGGGAGGGTGAGCGATACGCAGTATTTT. This chain links TRBV24-1 with TRBJ2-3; 7 bases align to TRBD2. CDR1 and CDR2 (germline): KGHDR, SFDVKD. V was pared by 3 bases and J by 6 bases, with 11 bases of the junction left unmatched. The CDR3 is 16 amino acids.

This chain links TRBV29-1 with TRBJ1-1; D uncertain. The germline V gene encodes CDR1 SQVTM and CDR2 ANQGSEA. The V gene lost 2 bases and the J gene lost 7 bases, with 17 bases spanning the gap. This CDR3 is 14 amino acids long. Here the CDR3 reads CSVESPRRTGEAFF. CDR3 nucleotides: TGCAGCGTTGAAAGTCCCAGGAGGACGGGTGAAGCTTTCTTT.

The chain links TRBV4-1 to TRBJ2-3; a possible D gene is TRBD1 (6 bases). Germline V gives CDR1 MGHRA, CDR2 YSYEKL. The CDR3 consists of 16 residues. V was cut by 0 bases and J by 0 bases, with 10 bases left in between. This CDR3 reads CASSQDQGPSTDTQYF. CDR3 DNA sequence: TGCGCCAGCAGCCAAGACCAGGGGCCGAGCACAGATACGCAGTATTTT.

The chain combines TRBV19 with TRBJ2-1; 8 bases align to TRBD1. Per the germline V gene, CDR1 is LNHDA and CDR2 is SQIVND (reference sequence). J gave up 2 bases and V 1 base, and 1 base lay outside the gene matches. The CDR3 length is 15 residues. This CDR3 is CASSIGTGPYNEQFF. The CDR3 region has the DNA TGTGCCAGTAGTATAGGGACAGGGCCCTACAATGAGCAGTTCTTC.

This clone was found once. The chain joins TRBV2 to TRBJ2-2; TRBD1 aligns across 7 bases. The CDR3 spans 14 residues. CDR1 and CDR2 (germline): SNHLY, FYNNEI. The CDR3 DNA is TGTGCGACTCGAGGGGGCGCGAACACCGGGGAGCTGTTTTTT. As protein: CATRGGANTGELFF. Looking up the rest from reference TRBV2 and TRBJ2-2 gives the full variable domain: EPEVTQTPSHQVTQMGQEVILRCVPISNHLYFYWYRQILGQKVEFLVSFYNNEISEKSEIFDDQFSVERPDGSNFTLKIRSTKLEDSAMYFCATRGGANTGELFFGEGSRLTVL.

The rearrangement joins TRBV6-6 to TRBJ1-1, with no clear D. Trimming left V 5 bases short and J 4 bases short, with 8 bases between. The CDR3 has 12 residues. Germline CDR1 reads MNHNY; CDR2 reads SVGAGI (reference sequence). The CDR3 coding sequence is TGTGCCAGCAGTCGTGTCCGCACTGAAGCTTTCTTT. Translating it yields CASSRVRTEAFF.

This clone was counted once. The rearrangement uses TRBV11-2 and TRBJ2-5; unclear D gene. The V end lost 4 bases, the J end lost 5 bases, and 5 bases lay between the germline ends. Germline assignment: CDR1 SGHAT and CDR2 FQNNGV. The CDR3 covers 11 residues. The CDR3: CASSSAETQYF. As DNA, the CDR3 is TGTGCCAGCAGCTCCGCGGAGACCCAGTACTTC.

The V and J genes are TRBV20-1 and TRBJ2-1; 7 bases fit TRBD2. The CDR3 sequence is 11 residues long. Germline loops: CDR1 DFQATT, CDR2 SNEGSKA (reference sequence). Unmatched junction bases numbered 5, after V lost 0 bases and J lost 15 bases. In DNA, the CDR3 is TGCAGTGCTAGAGATGGGGCTAGCGGGTTCTTC. This translates into CSARDGASGFF.

V gene TRBV21-1 combines with J gene TRBJ2-7; TRBD2, as called in the table, went unchecked against the DNA. TRBV21-1 is termed a pseudogene. The CDR3 totals 16 residues. The CDR3: CASSKVKRGATYEQYV. CDR3 bases: TGTGCCAGCAGCAAAGTGAAGCGGGGGGCTACCTACGAGCAGTACGTC.

This clone came up a few times. The chain links TRBV5-1 to TRBJ2-2, with a tentative D call TRBD2 (5 bases). V was pared by 1 base and J by 4 bases, with 14 bases between. CDR3 length: 16 residues. Germline V gene data show CDR1 as SGHRS and CDR2 as YFSETQ. The CDR3 reads CASSLLPGVSTGELFF. In DNA, the CDR3 is TGCGCCAGCAGCTTGCTCCCCGGGGTTAGCACCGGGGAGCTGTTTTTT.

The chain couples TRBV5-6 to TRBJ2-7, with D tentatively TRBD2 (6 bases). Germline CDR1 reads SGHDT; CDR2 reads YYEEEE. The CDR3 is 14 residues long. V gave up 4 bases and J gave up 1 base, with 12 bases separating them. CDR3 sequence reads: CASSDGGFSYEQYF. The CDR3 DNA reads TGTGCCAGCAGCGACGGGGGTTTTTCCTACGAGCAGTACTTC.

This clone occurred a few times. The rearrangement uses TRBV5-4 and TRBJ1-1; D gene unclear. Germline V CDR1 and CDR2: SGHNT, YYREEE (reference sequence). V dropped 3 bases and J dropped 2 bases, with 8 bases sitting between them. This CDR3 region has 13 residues. The CDR3 protein is CASSSGINTEAFF. CDR3 coding DNA: TGTGCCAGCAGCTCGGGGATTAACACTGAAGCTTTCTTT.

This chain links TRBV27 with TRBJ2-5, with 7 bases that match TRBD1. The CDR3 spans 13 residues. After removal of 7 bases from V and 5 bases from J, the junction contained 7 bases not matched to a gene. The germline V gene has CDR1 MNHEY and CDR2 SMNVEV (reference sequence). CDR3 amino acids: CASTDRAGETQYF. For the CDR3, the DNA is TGTGCCAGCACCGACAGGGCCGGGGAGACCCAGTACTTC.

The chain combines TRBV4-1 with TRBJ2-2; maybe TRBD1 (5 bases). CDR1 is MGHRA, CDR2 YSYEKL, per germline. V gave up 1 base and J gave up 9 bases, with 9 bases separating them. The CDR3 length is 13 residues. CDR3 region: CASSQARARELFF. The DNA for the CDR3 is TGCGCCAGCAGCCAAGCCAGGGCCCGGGAGCTGTTTTTT.